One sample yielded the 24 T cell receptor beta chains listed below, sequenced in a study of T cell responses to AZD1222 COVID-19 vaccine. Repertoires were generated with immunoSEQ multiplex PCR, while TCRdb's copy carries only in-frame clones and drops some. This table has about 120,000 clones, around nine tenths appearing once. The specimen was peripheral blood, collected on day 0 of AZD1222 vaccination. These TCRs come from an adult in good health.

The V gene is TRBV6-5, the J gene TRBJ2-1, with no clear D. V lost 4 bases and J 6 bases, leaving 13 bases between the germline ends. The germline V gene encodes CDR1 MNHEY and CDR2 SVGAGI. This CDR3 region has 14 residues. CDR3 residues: CASSSPSGLNEQFF. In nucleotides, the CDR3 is TGTGCCAGCAGTTCCCCGTCCGGGCTCAATGAGCAGTTCTTC.

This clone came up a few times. DNA for the CDR3: TGTGCCAGCAGCCAAGAGGCGGCGACAAATAATGAAAAACTGTTTTTT. It specifies CASSQEAATNNEKLFF. This chain uses TRBV14 with TRBJ1-4; D unresolved. The CDR3 extends over 16 amino acids. Germline CDR1 SGHDN, CDR2 FVKESK. Trimming left V 0 bases short and J 4 bases short, with 12 bases between. Supplemented by reference TRBV14 and TRBJ1-4, the full variable domain reads EAGVTQFPSHSVIEKGQTVTLRCDPISGHDNLYWYRRVMGKEIKFLLHFVKESKQDESGMPNNRFLAERTGGTYSTLKVQPAELEDSGVYFCASSQEAATNNEKLFFGSGTQLSVL.

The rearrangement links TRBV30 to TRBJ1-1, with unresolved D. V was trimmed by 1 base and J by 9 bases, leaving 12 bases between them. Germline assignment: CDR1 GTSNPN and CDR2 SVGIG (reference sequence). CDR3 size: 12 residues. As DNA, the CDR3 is TGTGCCTGGAGTGGCGGAAGATTCCAAGCTTTCTTT. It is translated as CAWSGGRFQAFF.

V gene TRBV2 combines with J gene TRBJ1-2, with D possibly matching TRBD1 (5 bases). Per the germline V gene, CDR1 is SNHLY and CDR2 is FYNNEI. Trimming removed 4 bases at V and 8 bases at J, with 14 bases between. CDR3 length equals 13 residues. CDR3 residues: CASSGWAGTGYTF. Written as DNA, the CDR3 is TGTGCCAGCAGTGGTTGGGCAGGGACCGGCTACACCTTC.

The CDR3 loop reads CASRPGTSSYNEQFF. The CDR3 nucleotides are TGTGCCAGCAGGCCCGGGACTAGCTCCTACAATGAGCAGTTCTTC. This chain joins TRBV11-3 and TRBJ2-1; 8 positions agree with TRBD2. The germline gives CDR1 SGHNT, CDR2 YENEEA. The CDR3 is 15 amino acids. V dropped 6 bases and J dropped 0; count of bases not matched to a gene: 4. The full variable domain, with the rest looked up from reference TRBV11-3 and TRBJ2-1, is EAGVVQSPRYKIIEKKQPVAFWCNPISGHNTLYWYLQNLGQGPELLIRYENEEAVDDSQLPKDRFSAERLKGVDSTLKIQPAELGDSAVYLCASRPGTSSYNEQFFGPGTRLTVL.

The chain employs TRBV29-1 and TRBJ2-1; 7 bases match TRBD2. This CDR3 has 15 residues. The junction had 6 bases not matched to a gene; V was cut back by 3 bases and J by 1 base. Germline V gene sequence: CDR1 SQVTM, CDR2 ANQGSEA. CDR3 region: CSVDFGLVSYNEQFF. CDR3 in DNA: TGCAGCGTTGATTTTGGACTAGTATCCTACAATGAGCAGTTCTTC.

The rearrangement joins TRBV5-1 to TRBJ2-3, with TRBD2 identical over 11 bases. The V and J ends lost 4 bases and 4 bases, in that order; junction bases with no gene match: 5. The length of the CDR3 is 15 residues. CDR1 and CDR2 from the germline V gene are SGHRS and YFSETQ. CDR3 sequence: CASSPELAGADTQYF. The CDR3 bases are TGCGCCAGCAGCCCTGAACTAGCGGGAGCAGATACGCAGTATTTT.

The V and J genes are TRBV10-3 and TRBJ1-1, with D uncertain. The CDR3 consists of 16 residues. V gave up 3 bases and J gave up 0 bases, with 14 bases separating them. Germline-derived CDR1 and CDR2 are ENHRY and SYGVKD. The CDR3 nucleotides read TGTGCCATCAGTGAAGGCAGGTCAGTCATGAACACTGAAGCTTTCTTT. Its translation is CAISEGRSVMNTEAFF.

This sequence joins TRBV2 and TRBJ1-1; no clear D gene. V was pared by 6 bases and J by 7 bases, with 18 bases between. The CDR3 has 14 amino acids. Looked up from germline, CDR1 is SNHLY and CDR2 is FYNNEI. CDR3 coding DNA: TGTGCCAGCAGGGGGATTAGGGAGGAGGGTGAAGCTTTCTTT. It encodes CASRGIREEGEAFF.

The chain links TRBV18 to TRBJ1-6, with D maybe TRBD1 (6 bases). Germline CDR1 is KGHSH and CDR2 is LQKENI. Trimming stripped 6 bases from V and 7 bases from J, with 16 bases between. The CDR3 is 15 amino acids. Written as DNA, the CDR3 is TGTGCCAGCTCGGCAGGGGTGGGTTCAAATTCACCCCTCCACTTT. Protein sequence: CASSAGVGSNSPLHF.

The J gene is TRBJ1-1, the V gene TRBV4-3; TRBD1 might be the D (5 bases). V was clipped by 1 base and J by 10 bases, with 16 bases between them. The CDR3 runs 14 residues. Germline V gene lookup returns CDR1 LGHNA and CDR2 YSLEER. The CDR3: CASSQGAGQKGAFF. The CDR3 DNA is TGCGCCAGCAGCCAAGGTGCAGGGCAAAAGGGAGCTTTCTTT.

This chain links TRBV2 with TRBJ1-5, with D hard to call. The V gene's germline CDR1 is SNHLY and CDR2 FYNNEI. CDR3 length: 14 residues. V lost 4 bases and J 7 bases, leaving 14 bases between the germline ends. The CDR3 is CASSGVGNGQPQHF. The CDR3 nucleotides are TGTGCCAGCAGTGGGGTAGGGAACGGGCAGCCCCAGCATTTT.

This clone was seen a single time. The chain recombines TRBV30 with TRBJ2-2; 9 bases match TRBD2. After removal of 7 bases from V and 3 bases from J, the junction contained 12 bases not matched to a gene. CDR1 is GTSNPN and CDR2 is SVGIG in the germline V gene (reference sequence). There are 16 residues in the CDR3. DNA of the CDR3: TGTGCCTCCACGGTGGGAGCGGGAGGCGACACCGGGGAGCTGTTTTTT. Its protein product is CASTVGAGGDTGELFF.

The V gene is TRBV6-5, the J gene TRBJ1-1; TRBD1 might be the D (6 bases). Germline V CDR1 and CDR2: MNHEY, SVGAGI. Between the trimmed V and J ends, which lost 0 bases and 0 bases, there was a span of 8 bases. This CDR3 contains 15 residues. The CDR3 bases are TGTGCCAGCAGTTACTCGGGGACATTGAACACTGAAGCTTTCTTT. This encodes CASSYSGTLNTEAFF.

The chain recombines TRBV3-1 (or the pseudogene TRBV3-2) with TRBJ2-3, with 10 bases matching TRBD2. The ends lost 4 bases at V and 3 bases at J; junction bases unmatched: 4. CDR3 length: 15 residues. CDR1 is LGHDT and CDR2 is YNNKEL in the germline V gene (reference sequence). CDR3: CASSPIAGGTDTQYF. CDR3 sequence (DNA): TGTGCCAGCAGCCCCATAGCGGGGGGAACAGATACGCAGTATTTT.

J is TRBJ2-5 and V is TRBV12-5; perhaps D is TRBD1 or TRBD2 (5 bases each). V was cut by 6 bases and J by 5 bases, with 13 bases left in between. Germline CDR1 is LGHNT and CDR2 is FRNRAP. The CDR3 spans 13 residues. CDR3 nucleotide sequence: TGTGCTAGTGGCTGGTCGGGGCGGGAGACCCAGTACTTC. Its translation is CASGWSGRETQYF. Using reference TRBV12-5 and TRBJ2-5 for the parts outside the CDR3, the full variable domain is DARVTQTPRHKVTEMGQEVTMRCQPILGHNTVFWYRQTMMQGLELLAYFRNRAPLDDSGMPKDRFSAEMPDATLATLKIQPSEPRDSAVYFCASGWSGRETQYFGPGTRLLVL.

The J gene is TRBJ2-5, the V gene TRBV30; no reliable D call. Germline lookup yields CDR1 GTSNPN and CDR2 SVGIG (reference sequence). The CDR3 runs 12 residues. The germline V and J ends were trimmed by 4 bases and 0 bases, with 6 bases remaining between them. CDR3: CAWTENQETQYF. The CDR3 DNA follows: TGTGCCTGGACAGAAAACCAAGAGACCCAGTACTTC.

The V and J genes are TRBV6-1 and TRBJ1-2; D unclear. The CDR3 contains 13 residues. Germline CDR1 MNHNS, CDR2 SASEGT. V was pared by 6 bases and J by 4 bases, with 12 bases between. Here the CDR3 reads CASSNGVAYGYTF. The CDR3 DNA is TGTGCCAGCAGCAACGGAGTGGCCTATGGCTACACCTTC.

The CDR3 DNA is TGTGCCACTGCCCCCCCGGTGATGAACACTGAAGCTTTCTTT. Residues: CATAPPVMNTEAFF. V gene TRBV24-1 combines with J gene TRBJ1-1; D uncertain. CDR1 KGHDR and CDR2 SFDVKD come from the germline V gene. There are 14 residues in the CDR3. The V end lost 10 bases, the J end lost 0 bases, and 14 bases lay between the germline ends.

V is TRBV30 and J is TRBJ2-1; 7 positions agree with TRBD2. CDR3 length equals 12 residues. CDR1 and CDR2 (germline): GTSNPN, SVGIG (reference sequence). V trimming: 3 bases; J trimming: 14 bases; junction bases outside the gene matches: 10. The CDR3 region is CAWRTPGGSKFF. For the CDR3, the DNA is TGTGCCTGGAGGACCCCGGGCGGGAGTAAGTTCTTC.

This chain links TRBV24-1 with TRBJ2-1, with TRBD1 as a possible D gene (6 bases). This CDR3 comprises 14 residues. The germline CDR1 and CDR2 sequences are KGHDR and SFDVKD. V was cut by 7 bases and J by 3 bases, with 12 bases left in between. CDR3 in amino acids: CATSPRDNYNEQFF. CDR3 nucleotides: TGTGCCACCAGCCCCCGGGACAACTACAATGAGCAGTTCTTC.

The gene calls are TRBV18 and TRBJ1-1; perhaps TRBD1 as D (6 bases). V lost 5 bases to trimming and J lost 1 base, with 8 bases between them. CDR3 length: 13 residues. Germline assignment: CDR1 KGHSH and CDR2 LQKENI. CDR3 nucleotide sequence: TGTGCCAGCTCAGAGGGACAGAACACTGAAGCTTTCTTT. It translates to CASSEGQNTEAFF.

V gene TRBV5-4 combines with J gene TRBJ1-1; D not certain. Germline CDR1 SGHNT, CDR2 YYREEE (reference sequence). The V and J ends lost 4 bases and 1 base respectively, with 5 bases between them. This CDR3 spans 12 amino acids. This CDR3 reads CASSASNTEAFF. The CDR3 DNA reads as TGTGCCAGCAGCGCTTCGAACACTGAAGCTTTCTTT. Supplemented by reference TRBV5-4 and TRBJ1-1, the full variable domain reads ETGVTQSPTHLIKTRGQQVTLRCSSQSGHNTVSWYQQALGQGPQFIFQYYREEENGRGNFPPRFSGLQFPNYSSELNVNALELDDSALYLCASSASNTEAFFGQGTRLTVV.

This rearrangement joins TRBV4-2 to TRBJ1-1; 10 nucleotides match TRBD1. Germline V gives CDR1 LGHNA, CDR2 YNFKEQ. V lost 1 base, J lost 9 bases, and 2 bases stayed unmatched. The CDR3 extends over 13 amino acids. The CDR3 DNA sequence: TGTGCCAGCAGCCAAGTTGACAGGGGGCAAGCTTTCTTT. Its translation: CASSQVDRGQAFF.